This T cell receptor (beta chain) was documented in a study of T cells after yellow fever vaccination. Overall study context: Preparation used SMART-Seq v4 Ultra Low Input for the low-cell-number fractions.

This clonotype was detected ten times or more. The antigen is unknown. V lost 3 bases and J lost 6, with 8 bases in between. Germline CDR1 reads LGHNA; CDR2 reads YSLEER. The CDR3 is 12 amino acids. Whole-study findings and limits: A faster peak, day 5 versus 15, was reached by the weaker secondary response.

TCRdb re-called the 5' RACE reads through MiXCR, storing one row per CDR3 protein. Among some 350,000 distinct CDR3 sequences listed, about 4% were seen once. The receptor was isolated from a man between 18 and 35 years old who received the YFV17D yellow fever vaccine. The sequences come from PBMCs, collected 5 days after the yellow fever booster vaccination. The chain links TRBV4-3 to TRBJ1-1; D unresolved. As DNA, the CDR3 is TGCGCCAGCAGCCACGGGAATGCTGAAGCTTTCTTT. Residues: CASSHGNAEAFF.